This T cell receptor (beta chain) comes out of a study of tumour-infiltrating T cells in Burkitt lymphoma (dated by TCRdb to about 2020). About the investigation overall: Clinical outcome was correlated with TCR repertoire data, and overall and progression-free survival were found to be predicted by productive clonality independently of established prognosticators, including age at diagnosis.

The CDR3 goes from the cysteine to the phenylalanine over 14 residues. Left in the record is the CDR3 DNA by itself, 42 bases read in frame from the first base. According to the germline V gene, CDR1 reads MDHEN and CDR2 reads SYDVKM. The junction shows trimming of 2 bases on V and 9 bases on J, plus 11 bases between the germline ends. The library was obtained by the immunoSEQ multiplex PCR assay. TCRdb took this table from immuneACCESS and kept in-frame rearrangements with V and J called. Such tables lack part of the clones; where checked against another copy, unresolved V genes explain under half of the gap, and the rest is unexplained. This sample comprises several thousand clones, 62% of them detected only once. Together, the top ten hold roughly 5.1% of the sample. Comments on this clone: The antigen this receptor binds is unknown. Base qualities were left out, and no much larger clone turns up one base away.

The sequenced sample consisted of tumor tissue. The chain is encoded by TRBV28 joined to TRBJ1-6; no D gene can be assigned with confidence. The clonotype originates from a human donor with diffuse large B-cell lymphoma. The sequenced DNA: TGTGCCAGCAGTTTAGCACGGGGTAGTTCACCCCTCCACTTT. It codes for CASSLARGSSPLHF.